The clone carrying this TCR beta chain was picked up a small number of times. TCRdb reanalysed the PCR reads using MiXCR and keeps one entry per CDR3 protein. The table has tens of thousands of distinct CDR3 sequences, 20% to 30% seen once. The V and J ends lost 6 bases and 3 bases respectively, with 11 bases between them. The CDR3 loop spans 13 amino acids. CDR1 and CDR2 from the germline V gene are MNHEY and SVGAGI. The entry originates in a study of molecular identifiers for immune sequencing clone quantification. The clonotype originates from a human donor in good health. Some libraries in this study had Jurkat cell RNA spiked in. The chain links TRBV6-5 to TRBJ1-1, with D tentatively TRBD1 (5 bases). The sample consisted of naive CD8+ T cells from blood, with Jurkat cell RNA spiked in. Subset indicated: FACS-sorted CD8+CD4-CCR7+CD45RA+ naive T cells. CDR3 nucleotides: TGTGCCAGCAGAGAGGGGTTTGACACTGAAGCTTTCTTT. This gives the protein CASREGFDTEAFF.